Detailed here is one T cell receptor (beta chain). The antigen is unknown. CDR3 length: 14 residues. CDR1 and CDR2 from the germline V gene are SGHRS and YFSETQ. Trimming removed 5 bases at V and 1 base at J, with 13 bases between. Since all of the isolated RNA was reverse transcribed, expressed TCRB transcripts were what got sequenced. Clones were read by immunoSEQ multiplex PCR, and TCRdb kept only the in-frame ones, dropping some. The sample lists fewer than 250,000 clones; 12% to 15% were seen once. This sample was taken from a study of beta chain features in type 1 diabetes. At the level of the study: Regarding age, gender and cell yields, patients proved similar to healthy donors.

Study outcomes and limitations: People with Type 1 diabetes carried modestly yet significantly shorter TCRB CDR3s in all four CD4+ subsets.

About 120 mL of blood, on average, came from one heparinised draw per donor. The sequenced sample consisted of naive CD4+ T cells from blood. The chain carries TRBV5-1 and TRBJ2-7; D is possibly TRBD1 (5 bases). The receptor was derived from a woman aged 40 to 49 in good health. In nucleotides, the CDR3 is TGCGCCAGCAGGCAGGGCCTGGCTTCCTACGAGCAGTACTTC. It translates to CASRQGLASYEQYF. The whole variable domain, filled in from reference TRBV5-1 and TRBJ2-7, reads KAGVTQTPRYLIKTRGQQVTLSCSPISGHRSVSWYQQTPGQGLQFLFEYFSETQRNKGNFPGRFSGRQFSNSRSEMNVSTLELGDSALYLCASRQGLASYEQYFGPGTRLTVT.